The 29 T cell receptor beta chains in this list originate from one sample, sequenced in a study of graft-versus-host responses after intestinal transplantation (dated by TCRdb to the early 2020s). Library generation was performed with the immunoSEQ multiplex PCR assay. TCRdb stores this immuneACCESS table with in-frame sequences only. Part of the clones is absent; in the studies checked, under half of the shortfall reflects unresolved V genes, and no reason is known for the rest. This sample comprises fewer than 70,000 clones, approximately 92% of them detected only once. The ten largest clones capture about 6.9% of the sample. The input for sequencing was bone marrow, taken 700 to 750 days after intestinal transplantation. Source of these receptors: a human patient who received an intestinal transplant, so some T cells may come from the graft donor.

The chain recombines TRBV5-5 with TRBJ2-4, with 10 bases matching TRBD1. The trim removed 6 bases at V and 5 bases at J, leaving 5 bases unmatched. Germline assignment: CDR1 SGHKS and CDR2 YYEKEE (reference sequence). The CDR3 runs to 14 residues. CDR3 nucleotides: TGTGCCAGCATGCCGGGACAGGGGCAAAACATTCAGTACTTC. Its protein product is CASMPGQGQNIQYF.

For the CDR3, the DNA is TGTGCCAGCAGCTTACAGGGCCTCCAAGAGACCCAGTACTTC. It specifies CASSLQGLQETQYF. The chain joins TRBV11-2 to TRBJ2-5, with D perhaps TRBD1 (5 bases). Germline V gene data show CDR1 as SGHAT and CDR2 as FQNNGV. The V gene lost 2 bases and the J gene lost 1 base, with 8 bases spanning the gap. CDR3 size: 14 residues.

The genes are TRBV6-8 and TRBJ2-7; 9 bases align to TRBD2. The V gene's germline CDR1 is MNHGY and CDR2 SAAAGT. The CDR3 has 15 amino acids. V was pared by 5 bases and J by 0 bases, with 5 bases of the junction left unmatched. The CDR3 here is CASSTLAGSSYEQYF. The CDR3 DNA sequence: TGTGCCAGCAGTACCCTAGCGGGGAGCTCCTACGAGCAGTACTTC.

The chain couples TRBV6-6 to TRBJ2-7; TRBD2 matches at 14 bases. The germline V gene has CDR1 MNHNY and CDR2 SVGAGI (reference sequence). The CDR3 length is 15 residues. V shed 4 bases and J 3 bases; nucleotides not matched to a gene: 2. The CDR3 bases are TGTGCCAGCAGTTCCGGGACTAGCGGGAGCTACGAGCAGTACTTC. Translating it yields CASSSGTSGSYEQYF.

V usage is TRBV20-1 and J usage is TRBJ1-1; D uncertain. Germline CDR1 DFQATT, CDR2 SNEGSKA (reference sequence). The CDR3 covers 11 residues. V was shortened by 7 bases and J by 8 bases, with 14 bases between the two germline ends. CDR3 sequence reads: CSVMNEPEAFF. CDR3 nucleotides: TGCAGTGTCATGAATGAGCCCGAAGCTTTCTTT.

Regarding this clone: This CDR3 is also generated by other DNA sequences in the sample. The chain couples TRBV6-1 to TRBJ1-1, with D possibly TRBD1 on 5 matching bases. The CDR3 covers 12 residues. The germline V gene encodes CDR1 MNHNS and CDR2 SASEGT. V shed 6 bases and J shed 8 bases, with 13 bases lying between them. The CDR3 sequence: CASSFQGPEAFF. The CDR3 DNA reads TGTGCCAGCAGCTTCCAGGGTCCCGAAGCTTTCTTT.

The chain recombines TRBV9 with TRBJ1-6; maybe TRBD1 (5 bases). CDR3 length: 14 residues. V was pared by 7 bases and J by 0 bases, with 8 bases between. Germline CDR1 is SGDLS and CDR2 is YYNGEE. The CDR3 reads CASAGGSYNSPLHF. Here the CDR3 DNA reads TGTGCCAGCGCCGGGGGCTCCTATAATTCACCCCTCCACTTT.

For the CDR3, the DNA is TGTGCCAGCAGCCCGGGACAGTTCCCAAGAGAGACCCAGTACTTC. It encodes CASSPGQFPRETQYF. This sequence joins TRBV7-6 and TRBJ2-5, with TRBD1 matching 7 bases. CDR3 length: 15 residues. The germline CDR1 and CDR2 sequences are SGHVS and FNYEAQ. V was pared by 5 bases and J by 4 bases, with 10 bases of the junction left unmatched.

The chain has TRBV5-3 and TRBJ1-4, with D tentatively TRBD1 (6 bases). TRBV5-3 counts as an open reading frame of uncertain function. With 4 bases removed from V and 8 bases from J, the gap between germline ends came to 18 bases. The CDR3 length is 15 residues. In DNA, the CDR3 is TGTGCCAGAAGCAAACCAGGGGCGAGGAACGAAAAACTGTTTTTT. Translated: CARSKPGARNEKLFF.

CDR3 coding DNA: TGTGCCAGCAGTGGACAGGTGAACACTGAAGCTTTCTTT. Residues: CASSGQVNTEAFF. The genes are TRBV7-2 and TRBJ1-1, with 7 nucleotides matching TRBD1. Germline V gives CDR1 SGHTA, CDR2 FQGNSA. The length of the CDR3 is 13 residues. After removal of 6 bases from V and 0 bases from J, the junction contained 1 base not matched to a gene.

V gene TRBV7-9 combines with J gene TRBJ2-1, with D tentatively TRBD1 or TRBD2 (6 bases each). The germline V gene has CDR1 SEHNR and CDR2 FQNEAQ (reference sequence). V dropped 1 base and J dropped 5 bases, with 18 bases sitting between them. The CDR3 sequence is 17 residues long. The chain's CDR3 is CASSLELGGLGDNEQFF. The CDR3 DNA follows: TGTGCCAGCAGCTTAGAACTTGGGGGGCTAGGAGACAATGAGCAGTTCTTC.

The chain recombines TRBV5-6 with TRBJ1-5, with D unclear. This CDR3 is built from 14 residues. The ends were cut back, 4 bases at V and 3 bases at J, with 11 bases in the middle. Germline values: CDR1 SGHDT, CDR2 YYEEEE. The CDR3 here is CASSHDGYNQPQHF. The CDR3 DNA is TGTGCCAGCAGCCACGACGGTTACAATCAGCCCCAGCATTTT.

The V gene is TRBV18, the J gene TRBJ1-4, with 10 nucleotides matching TRBD1. V gave up 1 base and J gave up 6 bases; unmatched junction bases: 5. The CDR3 extends over 16 amino acids. Germline CDR1 and CDR2: KGHSH and LQKENI. This CDR3 reads CASSPQTGGRYEKLFF. Written as DNA, the CDR3 is TGTGCCAGCTCACCACAGACAGGGGGCCGGTATGAAAAACTGTTTTTT.

This clone was seen just once. The junction does not match germline at one end; this may be a read error. The genes are TRBV7-3 and TRBJ2-1; 11 positions agree with TRBD2. Per the germline V gene, CDR1 is SGHTA and CDR2 is FQGTGA. The CDR3 extends over 15 amino acids. CDR3 sequence reads: CASSLTSGNYNEQLF. Here the CDR3 DNA reads TGTGCCAGCAGCTTGACTAGCGGGAACTACAATGAGCAGCTCTTC. Complete variable domain (other parts from reference TRBV7-3 and TRBJ2-1): GAGVSQTPSNKVTEKGKYVELRCDPISGHTALYWYRQSLGQGPEFLIYFQGTGAADDSGLPNDRFFAVRPEGSVSTLKIQRTERGDSAVYLCASSLTSGNYNEQLFGPGTRLTVL.

The chain has TRBV4-2 and TRBJ2-5; D possibly corresponds to TRBD2 (5 bases). CDR3 length equals 15 residues. V lost 6 bases to trimming and J lost 0 bases, with 14 bases between them. The germline V gene has CDR1 LGHNA and CDR2 YNFKEQ. CDR3 sequence reads: CASSNPTGNQETQYF. The DNA for the CDR3 is TGTGCCAGCAGTAACCCGACGGGGAACCAAGAGACCCAGTACTTC.

CDR3 sequence reads: CASRVSGANVLTF. The CDR3 nucleotides are TGTGCCTCAAGAGTATCTGGGGCCAACGTCCTGACTTTC. The V call is TRBV27, the J call TRBJ2-6; D unresolved. CDR3 length: 13 amino acids. CDR1 is MNHEY and CDR2 is SMNVEV in the germline V gene (reference sequence). The V gene lost 11 bases and the J gene lost 1 base, with 9 bases spanning the gap.

The chain links TRBV19 to TRBJ1-6; unclear D gene. From germline, CDR1 is LNHDA and CDR2 SQIVND (reference sequence). V lost 6 bases and J lost 0, with 9 bases in between. This CDR3 is built from 15 residues. CDR3 region: CASSDTSSYNSPLHF. CDR3 DNA sequence: TGTGCCAGTAGCGACACGAGCTCCTATAATTCACCCCTCCACTTT.

The count of this clone is one. J is TRBJ2-7 and V is TRBV5-6; D unresolved. The V gene lost 3 bases and the J gene lost 2 bases, with 12 bases spanning the gap. Per germline, CDR1 SGHDT and CDR2 YYEEEE. The CDR3 loop spans 14 amino acids. CDR3 bases: TGTGCCAGCAGCTCCACTAACACGGCCTACGAGCAGTACTTC. Residues: CASSSTNTAYEQYF.

This chain uses TRBV2 with TRBJ1-3; tentatively, D is TRBD1 (5 bases). Germline loops: CDR1 SNHLY, CDR2 FYNNEI. V dropped 6 bases and J dropped 0 bases, with 9 bases sitting between them. CDR3 length: 14 amino acids. The CDR3 DNA is TGTGCCAGCAGGGGACTGATCTCTGGAAACACCATATATTTT. Protein product: CASRGLISGNTIYF. The entire variable domain, with the rest obtained from reference TRBV2 and TRBJ1-3, is as follows: EPEVTQTPSHQVTQMGQEVILRCVPISNHLYFYWYRQILGQKVEFLVSFYNNEISEKSEIFDDQFSVERPDGSNFTLKIRSTKLEDSAMYFCASRGLISGNTIYFGEGSWLTVV.

The chain uses TRBV29-1 and TRBJ2-7; a weak D match, TRBD1 (6 bases). The CDR3 loop spans 13 amino acids. V was trimmed by 7 bases and J by 2 bases, leaving 15 bases between them. Germline CDR1 SQVTM, CDR2 ANQGSEA. The CDR3 nucleotides read TGCAGCGCTGACACAGGGATCCCCTACGAGCAGTACTTC. It is translated as CSADTGIPYEQYF.

J is TRBJ2-2 and V is TRBV11-2, with a possible D match to TRBD1 (7 bases). V was shortened by 2 bases and J by 3 bases, with 13 bases between the two germline ends. The CDR3 is 16 amino acids. Germline loops: CDR1 SGHAT, CDR2 FQNNGV. The CDR3 bases are TGTGCCAGCAGCTTATCTGCCAGGGGGGACACCGGGGAGCTGTTTTTT. It codes for CASSLSARGDTGELFF.

The rearrangement uses TRBV5-4 and TRBJ2-3; 9 bases fit TRBD2. Germline values: CDR1 SGHNT, CDR2 YYREEE (reference sequence). V lost 4 bases to trimming and J lost 0 bases; unmatched junction nucleotides: 12. This CDR3 comprises 18 residues. CDR3: CASSPIDRAGGSTDTQYF. As DNA, the CDR3 is TGTGCCAGCAGCCCCATTGATCGGGCGGGAGGGAGCACAGATACGCAGTATTTT.

The rearrangement links TRBV7-9 to TRBJ2-5, with D perhaps TRBD1 (6 bases). The CDR3 loop spans 13 amino acids. Per the germline V gene, CDR1 is SEHNR and CDR2 is FQNEAQ (reference sequence). V was pared by 5 bases and J by 3 bases, with 10 bases between. The CDR3 here is CASSPRTEETQYF. In DNA form, the CDR3 reads TGTGCCAGCAGCCCCCGGACAGAAGAGACCCAGTACTTC.

The genes are TRBV6-5 and TRBJ1-1; the D gene is possibly TRBD1 (6 bases). The CDR3 consists of 15 residues. Germline CDR1 and CDR2: MNHEY and SVGAGI. V lost 6 bases to trimming and J lost 4 bases, with 18 bases between them. The CDR3 DNA follows: TGTGCCAGCAGCCCATTTTGGGGGCGACCCACTGAAGCTTTCTTT. It translates to CASSPFWGRPTEAFF.

The chain carries TRBV2 and TRBJ2-7, with a possible D match to TRBD1 (6 bases). V was shortened by 8 bases and J by 2 bases, with 16 bases between the two germline ends. Germline lookup yields CDR1 SNHLY and CDR2 FYNNEI. This CDR3 spans 14 amino acids. CDR3 DNA: TGTGCCAGCCTCGCCGGGACAACTGCCTACGAGCAGTACTTC. It encodes CASLAGTTAYEQYF.

The rearrangement joins TRBV5-1 to TRBJ2-5; 7 bases align to TRBD2. Germline loops: CDR1 SGHRS, CDR2 YFSETQ. The CDR3 sequence is 16 residues long. With 2 bases clipped from V and 1 base from J, the junction kept 8 bases outside the gene matches. In DNA, the CDR3 is TGCGCCAGCAGCTTTGGGGAGGGAGGTATCCAAGAGACCCAGTACTTC. It yields the protein CASSFGEGGIQETQYF.

This clone appeared once. This rearrangement joins TRBV7-7 to TRBJ2-3, with 7 bases aligning to TRBD1. CDR3 length: 16 residues. The germline V gene encodes CDR1 SSHAT and CDR2 FNYEAQ (reference sequence). The trim removed 1 base at V and 0 bases at J, leaving 4 bases unmatched. CDR3 coding DNA: TGTGCCAGCAGCTTAGGGACAGGAGCTAGCACAGATACGCAGTATTTT. Its protein product is CASSLGTGASTDTQYF.

This chain links TRBV6-6 with TRBJ2-7, with D possibly matching TRBD1 (6 bases). Germline lookup yields CDR1 MNHNY and CDR2 SVGAGI (reference sequence). V gave up 5 bases and J gave up 0 bases, with 11 bases separating them. The CDR3 consists of 14 residues. The DNA for the CDR3 is TGTGCCAGCAGTACCGACAGGAGCTCCTACGAGCAGTACTTC. It codes for CASSTDRSSYEQYF.

The V gene is TRBV15, the J gene TRBJ1-2, with 9 bases lining up with TRBD1. The CDR3 loop spans 18 amino acids. Unmatched junction bases numbered 12, after V lost 0 bases and J lost 4 bases. Germline V gene sequence: CDR1 LNHNV, CDR2 YYDKDF (reference sequence). The chain's CDR3 is CATSRDRPLMGQGYGYTF. DNA for the CDR3: TGTGCCACCAGCAGAGATCGGCCACTCATGGGACAGGGCTATGGCTACACCTTC.